This T cell receptor (beta chain) derives from a study of shared clonotypes between healthy human individuals. CD8 cells classed as naive were CD45RO-negative and positively selected for CCR7, excluding terminally differentiated effector memory CD45RA+ cells. To note about this clone: Its antigen is undetermined.

Investigators spread the genomic DNA of each subset evenly over several immunoSEQ plates. DNA at about 210 ng, 30,000 or so T cell genomes, went into sorted-subset replicate PCRs. Libraries were prepared by immunoSEQ multiplex PCR; TCRdb keeps only in-frame clonotypes and omits some of them. The data hold about 2.2 million clones, with about 93% observed a single time. Germline lookup yields CDR1 LNHDA and CDR2 SQIVND (reference sequence). After removal of 9 bases from V and 4 bases from J, the junction contained 5 bases not matched to a gene. CDR3 length: 13 residues. Study conclusions and caveats: Shared clonotypes: about 5% naive CD4, around 3.5% naive CD8, less than 2.5% memory CD4, 0.35% to 0.5% memory CD8. The study drew on few donors, limiting represented genetic and exposure-history diversity.

The specimen was naive CD8+ T cells from PBMCs. This chain joins TRBV19 and TRBJ2-1; TRBD2 matches 8 bases. The sequence was obtained from a man aged 18 to 30 in good health. Some clones in this sample may be carry-over from other donors' samples. CDR3 nucleotide sequence: TGTGCCAGCCGGACTAGCCCTTACAATGAGCAGTTCTTC. Amino acid sequence: CASRTSPYNEQFF.